This T cell receptor beta chain emerged from a study of blood T cell repertoires in COVID-19. All enrollees were roughly 18 to 100 years old and from 24 US areas. Cohort assignment relied on participant-reported clinical history. Looked up from germline, CDR1 is LNHDA and CDR2 is SQIVND (reference sequence). With 3 bases removed from V and 0 bases from J, the gap between germline ends came to 12 bases. There are 16 residues in the CDR3. Authors' methods: Using reference gene primer amplification, nucleated cell counts were estimated. This table comes from immunoSEQ multiplex PCR, and its TCRdb copy is limited to in-frame clones, with some not included. That table supplies the V and J calls and clone size; D and trimming were determined from the DNA. The sample carries some 500,000 clones, 70% to 90% recorded once.

The TCR originated in a woman in her forties who had recovered from COVID-19. The V gene is TRBV19, the J gene TRBJ1-3; D remains unclear. The sample comprised PBMCs or T cells enriched from blood (not recorded which). CDR3 protein: CASSISPVYSGNTIYF. Written as DNA, the CDR3 is TGTGCCAGTAGTATTTCCCCTGTATACTCTGGAAACACCATATATTTT.